This T cell receptor beta chain emerged from a study of tumor-infiltrating lymphocytes in primary liver carcinoma. Germline DNA was also extracted, with blood RNA taken from unsorted whole blood. Points on this clonotype: Since the CDR3 does not end with the conserved phenylalanine or tryptophan, this likely comes from a read error.

Total RNA (approximately 500 ng) served as template for TCR beta cDNA synthesis primed by a constant-region primer. The TCR beta library was amplified through three nested multiplex PCR rounds in a modified ARM-PCR procedure. TCRdb ran MiXCR on the multiplex PCR reads and lists one entry per CDR3 protein. The table lists 310,000 or so distinct CDR3 sequences, about two thirds of them singletons. The specimen sequenced was peripheral blood. This sequence was found in a man aged 35 to 55 with primary liver carcinoma and hepatitis B virus infection.

The CDR3 reads CATSLADGTQYL. CDR3 DNA sequence: TGTGCCACCAGTTTAGCGGATGGTACGCAGTATCTT. This sequence joins TRBV12-3 or TRBV12-4 and TRBJ2-3, with a tentative D call TRBD2 (6 bases). The CDR3 has 12 residues.